The present TCR beta chain was sequenced within a study of STAT5B mutations in CD4+ large granular lymphocyte leukemia. Study in general: Among healthy donors, a particular HLA allele went with more CDR3 'QG' motifs.

This CDR3 comprises 18 residues. V was clipped by 0 bases and J by 2 bases, with 17 bases between them. Germline CDR1 and CDR2: SGHNT and YENEEA. This table comes from immunoSEQ multiplex PCR, and its TCRdb copy is limited to in-frame clones, with some not included. The table includes tens of thousands of clones, approximately 86% detected once. For this clone: The antigen is undetermined.

Overall study results and limits: The CD4+ versus CD8+ T-LGLL clonality difference may reflect limited sample size.

This chain uses TRBV11-3 with TRBJ2-1; D possibly matches TRBD1 or TRBD2 (7 bases each). The origin of this receptor is a human donor in good health. Input material: CD4+ T cells from blood buffy coats. CDR3: CASSLDQGGTATYNEQFF. CDR3 nucleotide sequence: TGTGCCAGCAGCTTAGATCAGGGAGGGACAGCCACCTACAATGAGCAGTTCTTC.